These T cell receptor beta chains were read from a single sample in a study of vaccination and CD4 T cells after COVID-19. TCRdb re-analysed the PCR reads in MiXCR, keeping a single row per CDR3 protein. The table has some 11,000 distinct CDR3 sequences, roughly 60% seen once. Their antigen targets remain unknown. Source material: CD4+ T cells from blood, cultured in vitro. The receptors originated from a human donor who had recovered from COVID-19. The CDR3 runs from the conserved cysteine through the conserved F or W. A D gene is named only where the DNA matches it firmly. Rows may omit the clone size; those that give it use once, few, many or a size class.

TRBV19	TRBJ2-3	few	-	TGTGCCAGTAGTATGGGAGATACGCAGTATTTT	CASSMGDTQYF
TRBV28	TRBJ1-1	-	-	TGTGCCAGCAGTTTATCTCATAGGAGCACTGAAGCTTTCTTT	CASSLSHRSTEAFF
TRBV6-2/TRBV6-3	TRBJ2-1	few	TRBD2	TGTGCCAGCAGTTATGCGGGAGAGTACAATGAGCAGTTCTTC	CASSYAGEYNEQFF
TRBV6-5	TRBJ2-3	-	TRBD2	TGTGCCAGCAGTTCTATTCTAGCGGGAGCCGATACGCAGTATTTT	CASSSILAGADTQYF
TRBV28	TRBJ2-2	-	-	TGTGCCAGCAGTTTATCCGGGGACACCGGGGAGCTGTTTTTT	CASSLSGDTGELFF
TRBV27	TRBJ2-3	-	TRBD2	TGTGCCAGCAGCTCCCCGCTCCGCGGGAGCCGCACAGATACGCAGTATTTT	CASSSPLRGSRTDTQYF
TRBV24-1	TRBJ2-5	-	-	TGTGCCACCAGTGATTTGCGAGGGAACCAAGAGACCCAGTACTTC	CATSDLRGNQETQYF
TRBV27	TRBJ2-7	-	TRBD1	TGTGCCAGCAGTTCAGAGATGCCACAGGGGCCCCCCGCCGAGCAGTACTTC	CASSSEMPQGPPAEQYF
TRBV20-1	TRBJ2-6	-	TRBD2	TGCAGTGTGCCTCGGAGGGAGCGGGAGGTCTCTGGGGCCAACGTCCTGACTTTC	CSVPRREREVSGANVLTF
TRBV20-1	TRBJ2-3	-	-	TGCAGTGCTAGACCCTACACAGATACGCAGTATTTT	CSARPYTDTQYF
TRBV27	TRBJ2-4	-	TRBD1	TGTGCCAGCAGTTTACGGGACAGAATAGCCAAAAACATTCAGTACTTC	CASSLRDRIAKNIQYF
TRBV6-1	TRBJ1-1	-	TRBD1	TGTGCCAGCAGGGCCCGGGGACAGGGGTTGCCTGAAGCTTTCTTT	CASRARGQGLPEAFF